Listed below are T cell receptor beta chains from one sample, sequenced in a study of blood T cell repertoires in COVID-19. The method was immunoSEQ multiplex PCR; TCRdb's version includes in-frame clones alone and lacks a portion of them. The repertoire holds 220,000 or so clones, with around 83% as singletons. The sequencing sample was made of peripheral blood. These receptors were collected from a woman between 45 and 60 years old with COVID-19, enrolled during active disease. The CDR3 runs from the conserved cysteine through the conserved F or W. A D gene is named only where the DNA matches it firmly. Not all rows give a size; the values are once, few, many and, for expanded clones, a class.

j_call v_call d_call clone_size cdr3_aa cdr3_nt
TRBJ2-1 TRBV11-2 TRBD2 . CASSLVPPGLAGAGEQFF TGTGCCAGCAGCTTAGTACCCCCCGGACTAGCGGGAGCAGGGGAGCAGTTCTTC
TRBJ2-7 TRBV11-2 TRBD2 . CASSRGLAGAYEIEQYF TGTGCCAGCAGCCGGGGACTAGCGGGGGCCTATGAAATCGAGCAGTACTTC
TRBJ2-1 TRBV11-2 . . CASSLGPGGNEQFF TGTGCCAGCAGCTTAGGACCCGGGGGCAATGAGCAGTTCTTC
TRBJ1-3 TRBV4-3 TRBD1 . CASSQGWGTGRMTGNTIYF TGCGCCAGCAGCCAAGGTTGGGGGACAGGGCGGATGACTGGAAACACCATATATTTT
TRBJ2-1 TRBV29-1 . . CSVKTPSLGAQEQFF TGCAGCGTTAAAACACCCTCCCTGGGGGCGCAAGAGCAGTTCTTC
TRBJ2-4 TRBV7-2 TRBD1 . CASSPKGTVLAKNIQYF TGTGCCAGCAGCCCTAAAGGGACAGTCCTAGCCAAAAACATTCAGTACTTC
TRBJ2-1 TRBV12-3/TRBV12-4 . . CASSLVLVDEQFF TGTGCCAGCAGTTTAGTCCTAGTGGATGAGCAGTTCTTC
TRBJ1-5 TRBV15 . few CATSRSTRDQGQPQHF TGTGCCACCAGCAGATCAACCAGGGATCAGGGACAGCCCCAGCATTTT
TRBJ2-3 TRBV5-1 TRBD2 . CASSVAGGSTDTQYF TGCGCCAGCAGCGTAGCGGGGGGTAGCACAGATACGCAGTATTTT
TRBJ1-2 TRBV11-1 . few CASSLESGYGYTF TGTGCCAGCAGCTTGGAGAGCGGCTATGGCTACACCTTC
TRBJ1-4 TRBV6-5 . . CASSYSKGRGKLFF TGTGCCAGCAGTTACTCGAAGGGGAGGGGAAAACTGTTTTTT
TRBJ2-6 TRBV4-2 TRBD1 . CATDSGTGGKGARGANVLTF TGTGCCACCGATAGTGGGACAGGGGGCAAGGGTGCGAGGGGGGCCAACGTCCTGACTTTC
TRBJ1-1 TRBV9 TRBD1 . CASSVGQLNTEAFF TGTGCCAGCAGCGTGGGACAGCTTAACACTGAAGCTTTCTTT
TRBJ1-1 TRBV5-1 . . CASSLDRRLGEAFF TGCGCCAGCAGCTTGGACAGGCGCTTGGGCGAAGCTTTCTTT
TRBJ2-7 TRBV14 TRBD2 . CASSQGPAGGSYEQYF TGTGCCAGCAGCCAAGGACCCGCGGGGGGGTCCTACGAGCAGTACTTC
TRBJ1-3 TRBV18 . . CASSPGQAGNTIYF TGTGCCAGCTCACCGGGCCAAGCAGGAAACACCATATATTTT
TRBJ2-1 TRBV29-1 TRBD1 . CSVPPTGGLNNEQFF TGCAGCGTTCCCCCGACAGGGGGTTTAAACAATGAGCAGTTCTTC
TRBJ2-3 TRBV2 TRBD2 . CASRRTSGVTDTQYF TGTGCCAGCAGACGGACTAGCGGGGTCACAGATACGCAGTATTTT
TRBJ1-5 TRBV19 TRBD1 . CASTPGTGPMPQHF TGTGCCAGTACCCCCGGGACAGGCCCGATGCCCCAGCATTTT
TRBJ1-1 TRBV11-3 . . CASSSPPHLRGTEAFF TGTGCCAGCAGCTCCCCCCCTCACCTTAGGGGGACTGAAGCTTTCTTT
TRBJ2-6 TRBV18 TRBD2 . CASSPSLSGIVLTF TGTGCCAGCTCACCTAGCCTGAGCGGGATCGTCCTGACTTTC
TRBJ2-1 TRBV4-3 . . CASSQGPVGGSQFF TGCGCCAGCAGCCAAGGCCCGGTAGGGGGATCCCAGTTCTTC
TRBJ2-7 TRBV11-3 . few CASSLARYEQYF TGTGCCAGCAGCTTAGCTCGCTACGAGCAGTACTTC
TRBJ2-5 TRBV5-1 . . CASSLAIRIEETQYF TGCGCCAGCAGCTTGGCGATCAGGATAGAGGAGACCCAGTACTTC
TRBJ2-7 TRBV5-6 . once CASSLDPIGVLDEQYF TGTGCCAGCAGTCTTGACCCTATAGGAGTCCTGGACGAGCAGTACTTC
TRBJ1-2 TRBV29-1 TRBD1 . CSVDRQGGFNTF TGCAGCGTTGACAGGCAGGGGGGTTTCAACACCTTC
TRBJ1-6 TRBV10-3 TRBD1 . CAISGTGVRPNSPLHF TGTGCCATCAGTGGTACAGGGGTCAGGCCTAATTCACCCCTCCACTTT
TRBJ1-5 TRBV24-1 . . CATSVGGNQPQHF TGTGCCACCAGTGTCGGAGGGAATCAGCCCCAGCATTTT
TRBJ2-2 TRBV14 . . CASSQYLSTGELFF TGTGCCAGCAGCCAATATCTGTCGACCGGGGAGCTGTTTTTT
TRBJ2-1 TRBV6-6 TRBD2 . CASSGGSGNNEQFF TGTGCCAGCTCGGGGGGTAGCGGGAACAATGAGCAGTTCTTC
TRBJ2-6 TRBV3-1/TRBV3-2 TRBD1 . CASSRQGPAGANVLTF TGTGCCAGCAGCCGACAGGGGCCGGCAGGGGCCAACGTCCTGACTTTC
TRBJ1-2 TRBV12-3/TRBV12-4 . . CASTKGDYGYTF TGTGCCAGCACCAAAGGAGACTATGGCTACACCTTC
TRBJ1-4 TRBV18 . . CASSVGRNEKLFF TGTGCCAGCTCGGTGGGGCGCAATGAAAAACTGTTTTTT
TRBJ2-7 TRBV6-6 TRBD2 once CASSFTSGGPYEQYF TGTGCCAGCAGTTTCACTAGCGGGGGTCCCTACGAGCAGTACTTC
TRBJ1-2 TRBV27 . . CASSLGGGPGVGYTF TGTGCCAGCAGTTTGGGCGGGGGCCCGGGCGTGGGCTACACCTTC
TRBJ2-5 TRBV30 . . CAWVASGSQETQYF TGTGCCTGGGTGGCCAGCGGTTCGCAAGAGACCCAGTACTTC
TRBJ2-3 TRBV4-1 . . CASSQVQLGTDTQYF TGCGCCAGCAGCCAAGTACAGCTGGGCACAGATACGCAGTATTTT
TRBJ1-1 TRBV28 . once CASSFLTGGRRVF TGTGCCAGCAGTTTTCTGACGGGAGGAAGGAGAGTCTTT
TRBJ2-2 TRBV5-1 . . CASSFSGELFF TGCGCCAGCAGCTTTTCTGGGGAGCTGTTTTTT
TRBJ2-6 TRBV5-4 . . CASSSEPYSGANVLTF TGTGCCAGCAGCTCGGAGCCATACTCTGGGGCCAACGTCCTGACTTTC
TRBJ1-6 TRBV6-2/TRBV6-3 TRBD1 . CASSLTGGLSPLHF TGTGCCAGCAGTTTGACAGGGGGCCTATCACCCCTCCACTTT
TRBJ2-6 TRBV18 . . CASSPPRSGANVLTF TGTGCCAGCTCACCGCCGCGCTCTGGGGCCAACGTCCTGACTTTC
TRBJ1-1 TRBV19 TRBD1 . CASSIPGGGRNTEAFF TGTGCCAGTAGTATCCCAGGGGGCGGTAGGAACACTGAAGCTTTCTTT
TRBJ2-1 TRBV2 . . CASSGTVYNEQFF TGTGCCAGCAGTGGAACAGTTTACAATGAGCAGTTCTTC
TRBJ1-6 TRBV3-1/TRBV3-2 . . CASSQATRGIQPLHF TGTGCCAGCAGCCAAGCTACCAGGGGAATTCAACCCCTCCACTTT
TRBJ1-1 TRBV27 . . CASSFLGRTRNTEAFF TGTGCCAGCAGTTTTCTAGGAAGAACTAGGAACACTGAAGCTTTCTTT
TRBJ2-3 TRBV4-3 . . CASSQGATSTDTQYF TGCGCCAGCAGCCAAGGGGCTACGAGCACAGATACGCAGTATTTT
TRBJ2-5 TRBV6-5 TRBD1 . CASSSDRVGETQYF TGTGCCAGCAGTTCGGACAGGGTCGGGGAGACCCAGTACTTC
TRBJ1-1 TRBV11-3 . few CASSPAGHTEAFF TGTGCCAGCAGCCCCGCGGGACACACTGAAGCTTTCTTT
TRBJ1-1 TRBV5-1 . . CASSLARADTEAFF TGCGCCAGCAGCTTGGCCAGGGCTGACACTGAAGCTTTCTTT
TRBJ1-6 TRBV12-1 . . CASSSLTASYNSPLHF TGTGCCAGCAGCTCGTTGACAGCGTCCTATAATTCACCCCTCCACTTT